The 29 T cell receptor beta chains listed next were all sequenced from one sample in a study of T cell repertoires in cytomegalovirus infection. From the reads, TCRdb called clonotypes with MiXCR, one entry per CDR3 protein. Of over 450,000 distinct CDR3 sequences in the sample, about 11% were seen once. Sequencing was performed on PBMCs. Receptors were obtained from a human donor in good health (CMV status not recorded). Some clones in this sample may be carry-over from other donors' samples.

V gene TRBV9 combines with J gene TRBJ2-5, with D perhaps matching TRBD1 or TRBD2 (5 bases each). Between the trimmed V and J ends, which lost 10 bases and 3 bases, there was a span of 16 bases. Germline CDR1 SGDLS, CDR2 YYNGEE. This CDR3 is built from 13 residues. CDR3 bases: TGTGCCCGTACCGGGGCGCAAGAAGAGACCCAGTACTTC. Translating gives CARTGAQEETQYF.

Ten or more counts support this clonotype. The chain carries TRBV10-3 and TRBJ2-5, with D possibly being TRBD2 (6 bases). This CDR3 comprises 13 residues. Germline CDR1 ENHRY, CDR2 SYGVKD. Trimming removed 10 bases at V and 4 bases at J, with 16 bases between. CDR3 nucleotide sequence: TGTGCCACCGGTGTGGGGGGAACAGAGACCCAGTACTTC. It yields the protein CATGVGGTETQYF.

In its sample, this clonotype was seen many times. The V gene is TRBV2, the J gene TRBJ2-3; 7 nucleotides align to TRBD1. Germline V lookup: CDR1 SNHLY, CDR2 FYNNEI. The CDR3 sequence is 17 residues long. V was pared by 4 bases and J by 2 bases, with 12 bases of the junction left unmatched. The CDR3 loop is CASSATRPGQYTDTQYF. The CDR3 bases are TGTGCCAGCAGTGCCACTCGACCGGGACAGTACACAGATACGCAGTATTTT.

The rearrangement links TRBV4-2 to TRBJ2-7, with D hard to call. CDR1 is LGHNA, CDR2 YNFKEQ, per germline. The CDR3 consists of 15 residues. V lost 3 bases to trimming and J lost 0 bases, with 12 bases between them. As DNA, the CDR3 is TGTGCCAGCAGCCACGAAAGGCACGTCTCCTACGAGCAGTACTTC. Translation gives CASSHERHVSYEQYF.

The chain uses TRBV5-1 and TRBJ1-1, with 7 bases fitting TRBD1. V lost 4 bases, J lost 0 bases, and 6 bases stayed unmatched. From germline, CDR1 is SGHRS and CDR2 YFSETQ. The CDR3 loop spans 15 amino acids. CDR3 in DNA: TGCGCCAGCAGCAAAAGACAGGGTTTGAACACTGAAGCTTTCTTT. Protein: CASSKRQGLNTEAFF.

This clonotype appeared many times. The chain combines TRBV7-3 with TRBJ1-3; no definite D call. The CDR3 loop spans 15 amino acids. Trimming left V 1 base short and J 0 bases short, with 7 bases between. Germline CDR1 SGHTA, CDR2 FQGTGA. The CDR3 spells CASSLRVRSGNTIYF. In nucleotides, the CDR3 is TGTGCCAGCAGCTTAAGAGTCCGCTCTGGAAACACCATATATTTT.

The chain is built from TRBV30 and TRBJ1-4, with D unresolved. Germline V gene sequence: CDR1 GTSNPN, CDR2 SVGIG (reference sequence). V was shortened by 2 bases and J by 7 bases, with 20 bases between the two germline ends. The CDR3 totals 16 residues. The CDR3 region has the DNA TGTGCCTGGAGTCCGAGAAAAATGAGGGAGAGTGAAAAACTGTTTTTT. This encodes CAWSPRKMRESEKLFF.

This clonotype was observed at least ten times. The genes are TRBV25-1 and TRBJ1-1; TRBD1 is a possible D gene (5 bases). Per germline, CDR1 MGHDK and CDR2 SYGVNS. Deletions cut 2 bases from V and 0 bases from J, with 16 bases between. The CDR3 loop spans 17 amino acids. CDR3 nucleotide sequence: TGTGCCAGCAGTGAAGGAGGGGCTCAGGGAATGAACACTGAAGCTTTCTTT. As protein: CASSEGGAQGMNTEAFF.

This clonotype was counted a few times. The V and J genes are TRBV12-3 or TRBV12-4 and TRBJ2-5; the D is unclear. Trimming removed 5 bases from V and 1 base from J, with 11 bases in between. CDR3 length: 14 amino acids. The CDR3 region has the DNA TGTGCCAGCAGTCACCAGAATTTCCAAGAGACCCAGTACTTC. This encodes CASSHQNFQETQYF.

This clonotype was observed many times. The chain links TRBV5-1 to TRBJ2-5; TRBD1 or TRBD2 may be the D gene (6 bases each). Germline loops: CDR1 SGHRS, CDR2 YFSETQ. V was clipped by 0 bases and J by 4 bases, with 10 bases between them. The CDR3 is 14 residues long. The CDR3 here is CASSLAGAGETQYF. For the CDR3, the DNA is TGCGCCAGCAGCTTGGCGGGGGCGGGAGAGACCCAGTACTTC.

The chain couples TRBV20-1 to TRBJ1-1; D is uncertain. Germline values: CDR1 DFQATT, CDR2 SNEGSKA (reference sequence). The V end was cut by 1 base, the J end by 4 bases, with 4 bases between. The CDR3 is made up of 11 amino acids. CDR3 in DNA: TGCAGTGCTAGAGGTCCCACTGAAGCTTTCTTT. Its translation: CSARGPTEAFF.

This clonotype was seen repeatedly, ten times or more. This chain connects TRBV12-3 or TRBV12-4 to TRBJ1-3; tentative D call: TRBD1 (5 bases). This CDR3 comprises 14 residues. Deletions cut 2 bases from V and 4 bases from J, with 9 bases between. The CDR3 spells CASSLKGRGNTIYF. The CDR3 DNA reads TGTGCCAGCAGTTTAAAGGGACGAGGAAACACCATATATTTT.

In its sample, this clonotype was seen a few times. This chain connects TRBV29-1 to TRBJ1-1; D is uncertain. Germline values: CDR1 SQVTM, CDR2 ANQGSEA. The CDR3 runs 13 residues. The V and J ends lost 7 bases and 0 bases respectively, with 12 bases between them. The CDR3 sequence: CSGVDGMNTEAFF. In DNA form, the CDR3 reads TGCAGCGGGGTAGACGGAATGAACACTGAAGCTTTCTTT.

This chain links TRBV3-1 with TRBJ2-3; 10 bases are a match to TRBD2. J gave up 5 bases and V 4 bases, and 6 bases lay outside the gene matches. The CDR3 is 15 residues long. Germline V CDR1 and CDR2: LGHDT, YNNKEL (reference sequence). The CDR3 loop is CASSPTSGDKDTQYF. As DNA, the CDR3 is TGTGCCAGCAGCCCAACTAGCGGGGACAAAGATACGCAGTATTTT.

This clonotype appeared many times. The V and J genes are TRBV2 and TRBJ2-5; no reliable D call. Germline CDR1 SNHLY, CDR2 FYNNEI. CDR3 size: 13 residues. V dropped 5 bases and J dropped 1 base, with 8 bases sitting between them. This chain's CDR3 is CASSFRIQETQYF. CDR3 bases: TGTGCCAGCAGTTTTCGGATCCAAGAGACCCAGTACTTC. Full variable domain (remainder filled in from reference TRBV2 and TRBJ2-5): EPEVTQTPSHQVTQMGQEVILRCVPISNHLYFYWYRQILGQKVEFLVSFYNNEISEKSEIFDDQFSVERPDGSNFTLKIRSTKLEDSAMYFCASSFRIQETQYFGPGTRLLVL.

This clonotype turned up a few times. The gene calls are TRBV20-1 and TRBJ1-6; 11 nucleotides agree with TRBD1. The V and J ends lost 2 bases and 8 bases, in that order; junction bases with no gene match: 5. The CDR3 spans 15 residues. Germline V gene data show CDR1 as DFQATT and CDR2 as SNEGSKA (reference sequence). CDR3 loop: CSARPGTGGYSPLHF. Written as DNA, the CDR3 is TGCAGTGCTAGACCCGGGACAGGGGGTTATTCACCCCTCCACTTT.

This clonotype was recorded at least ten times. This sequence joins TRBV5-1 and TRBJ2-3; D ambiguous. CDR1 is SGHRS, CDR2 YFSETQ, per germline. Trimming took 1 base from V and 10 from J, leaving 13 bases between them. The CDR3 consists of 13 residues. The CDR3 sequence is CASSLKWMGAQYF. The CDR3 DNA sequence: TGCGCCAGCAGCTTGAAGTGGATGGGTGCGCAGTATTTT.

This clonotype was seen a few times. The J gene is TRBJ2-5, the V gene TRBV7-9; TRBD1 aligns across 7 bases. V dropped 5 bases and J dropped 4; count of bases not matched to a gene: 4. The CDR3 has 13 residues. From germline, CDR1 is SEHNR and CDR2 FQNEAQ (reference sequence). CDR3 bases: TGTGCCAGCAGCAAACAGGGGCGAGAGACCCAGTACTTC. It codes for CASSKQGRETQYF.

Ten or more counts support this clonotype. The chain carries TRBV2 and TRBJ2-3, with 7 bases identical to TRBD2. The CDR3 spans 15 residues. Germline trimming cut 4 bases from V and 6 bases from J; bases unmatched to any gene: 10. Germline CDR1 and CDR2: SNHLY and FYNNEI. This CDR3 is CASSGEGAGADTQYF. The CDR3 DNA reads TGTGCCAGCAGTGGGGAAGGTGCGGGAGCTGATACGCAGTATTTT.

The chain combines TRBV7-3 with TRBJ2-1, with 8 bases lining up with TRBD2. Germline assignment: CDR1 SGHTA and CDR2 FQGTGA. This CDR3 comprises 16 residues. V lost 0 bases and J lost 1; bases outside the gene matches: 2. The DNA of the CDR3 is TGTGCCAGCAGCTTAACGTCTAGCGGGTCCTACAATGAGCAGTTCTTC. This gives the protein CASSLTSSGSYNEQFF.

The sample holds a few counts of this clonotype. CDR3 nucleotide sequence: TGTGCCAGCAGCCCTCCGGGGGAGAGGCAGCCCCAGCATTTT. It yields the protein CASSPPGERQPQHF. This sequence joins TRBV7-9 and TRBJ1-5; D is perhaps TRBD1 (5 bases). Germline V CDR1 and CDR2: SEHNR, FQNEAQ (reference sequence). With 5 bases removed from V and 7 bases from J, the gap between germline ends came to 15 bases. This CDR3 region has 14 residues.

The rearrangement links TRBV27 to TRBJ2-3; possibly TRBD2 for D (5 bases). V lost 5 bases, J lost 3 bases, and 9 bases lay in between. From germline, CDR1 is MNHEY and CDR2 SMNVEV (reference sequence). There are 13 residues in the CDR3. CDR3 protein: CASSMSGTDTQYF. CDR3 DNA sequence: TGTGCCAGCAGTATGAGCGGAACAGATACGCAGTATTTT.

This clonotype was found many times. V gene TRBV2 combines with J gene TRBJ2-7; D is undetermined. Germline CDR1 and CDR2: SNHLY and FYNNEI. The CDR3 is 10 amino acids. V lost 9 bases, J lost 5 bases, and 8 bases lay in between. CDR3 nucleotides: TGTGCCAGTTCTTTAGACGAGCAGTACTTC. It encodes CASSLDEQYF. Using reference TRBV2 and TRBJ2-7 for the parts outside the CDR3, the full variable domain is EPEVTQTPSHQVTQMGQEVILRCVPISNHLYFYWYRQILGQKVEFLVSFYNNEISEKSEIFDDQFSVERPDGSNFTLKIRSTKLEDSAMYFCASSLDEQYFGPGTRLTVT.

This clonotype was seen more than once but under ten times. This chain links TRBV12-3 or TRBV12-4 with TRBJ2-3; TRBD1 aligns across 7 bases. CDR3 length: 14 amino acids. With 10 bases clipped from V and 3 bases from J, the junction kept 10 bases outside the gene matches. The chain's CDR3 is CATRRQGDTDTQYF. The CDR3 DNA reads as TGTGCCACGAGGCGGCAGGGGGATACAGATACGCAGTATTTT.

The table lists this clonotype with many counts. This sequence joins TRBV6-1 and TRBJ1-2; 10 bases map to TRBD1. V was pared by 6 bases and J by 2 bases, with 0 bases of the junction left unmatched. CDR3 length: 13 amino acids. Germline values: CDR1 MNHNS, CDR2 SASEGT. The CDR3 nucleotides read TGTGCCAGCAGGACAGGGGGCAACTATGGCTACACCTTC. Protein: CASRTGGNYGYTF.

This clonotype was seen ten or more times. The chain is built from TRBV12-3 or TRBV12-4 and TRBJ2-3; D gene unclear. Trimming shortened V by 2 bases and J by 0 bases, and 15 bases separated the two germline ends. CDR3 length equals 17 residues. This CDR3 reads CASSLRSHMTSTDTQYF. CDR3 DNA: TGTGCCAGCAGTTTAAGGTCCCATATGACTAGCACAGATACGCAGTATTTT.

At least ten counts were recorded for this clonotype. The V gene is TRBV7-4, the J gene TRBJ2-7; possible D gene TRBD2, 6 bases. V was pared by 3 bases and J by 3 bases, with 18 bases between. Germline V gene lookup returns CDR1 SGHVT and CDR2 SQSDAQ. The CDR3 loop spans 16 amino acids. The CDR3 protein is CASSFRVGGRLYEQYF. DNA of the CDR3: TGTGCCAGCAGCTTCCGGGTCGGGGGTAGGCTCTACGAGCAGTACTTC.

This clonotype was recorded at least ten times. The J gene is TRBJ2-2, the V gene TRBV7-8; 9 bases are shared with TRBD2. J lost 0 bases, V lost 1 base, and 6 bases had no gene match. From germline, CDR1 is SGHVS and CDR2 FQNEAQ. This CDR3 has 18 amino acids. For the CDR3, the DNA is TGTGCCAGCAGCTTAGTGGCGGGAGGGCCTACGAACACCGGGGAGCTGTTTTTT. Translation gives CASSLVAGGPTNTGELFF.

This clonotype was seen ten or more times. CDR3 loop: CASSFGPDEKLFF. The CDR3 DNA is TGTGCCAGCAGCTTTGGGCCGGACGAAAAACTGTTTTTT. J is TRBJ1-4 and V is TRBV5-6; the D is unclear. V shed 2 bases and J shed 8 bases, with 10 bases lying between them. CDR1 SGHDT and CDR2 YYEEEE come from the germline V gene. The CDR3 is 13 amino acids. Looking up the rest from reference TRBV5-6 and TRBJ1-4 gives the full variable domain: DAGVTQSPTHLIKTRGQQVTLRCSPKSGHDTVSWYQQALGQGPQFIFQYYEEEERQRGNFPDRFSGHQFPNYSSELNVNALLLGDSALYLCASSFGPDEKLFFGSGTQLSVL.